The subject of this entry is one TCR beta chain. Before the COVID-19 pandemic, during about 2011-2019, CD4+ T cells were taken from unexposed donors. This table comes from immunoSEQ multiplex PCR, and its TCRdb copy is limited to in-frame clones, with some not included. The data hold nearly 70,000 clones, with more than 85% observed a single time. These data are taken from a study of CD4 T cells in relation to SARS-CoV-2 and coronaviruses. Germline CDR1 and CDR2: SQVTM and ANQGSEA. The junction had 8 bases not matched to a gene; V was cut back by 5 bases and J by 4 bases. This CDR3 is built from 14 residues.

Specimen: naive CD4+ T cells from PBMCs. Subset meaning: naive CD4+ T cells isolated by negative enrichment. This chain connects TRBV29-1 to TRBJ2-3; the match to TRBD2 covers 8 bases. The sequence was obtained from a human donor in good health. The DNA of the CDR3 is TGCAGCGTTTCGTTTGGCGGGAGGTCAGATACGCAGTATTTT. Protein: CSVSFGGRSDTQYF.